The clone carrying this T cell receptor (beta chain) was counted once. What it recognizes is unknown. The data originate from a study of identifying expanded T cells in peripheral blood. Germline values: CDR1 SQVTM, CDR2 ANQGSEA. This CDR3 region has 14 residues. The V and J ends lost 4 bases and 0 bases respectively, with 9 bases between them. Method: immunoSEQ multiplex PCR; TCRdb's copy keeps in-frame clones and lacks some. The table lists tens of thousands of clones, 80% to 85% of them singletons. Study results and caveats: Over around two and four weeks, about 15 and 19 clones changed, versus approximately 1.1 between replicates. Approximately 2-week clone count variance significantly increased as total template count grew.

No infections or other immune events were documented during collection. The sample was blood. The clonotype comes from a person between 18 and 75 years old in good health. The V call is TRBV29-1, the J call TRBJ2-2; D not resolved. Here the CDR3 reads CSVVGRTNTGELFF. The CDR3 bases are TGCAGCGTTGTAGGCCGCACGAACACCGGGGAGCTGTTTTTT.